This note documents a single TCR beta chain sequence. Its target is unknown. 60 Vbeta and 13 Jbeta primers were used in PCR. Here immunoSEQ multiplex PCR was the method, and the copy in TCRdb shows in-frame clones only, minus some. This table has 110,000 to 150,000 clones, approximately 70% appearing once. The source of the sample is a study of cytomegalovirus exposure and HLA in healthy donors. Overall study: The study placed 70% to 85% of its roughly 400 genotyped donors in the Caucasian-associated ancestry cluster. Notes on the study in general: Available immune exposure information was restricted to CMV serostatus only. Listed as cytomegalovirus-associated were over 150 TCR beta chains. Researchers reported that a few CMV-associated chains were confirmed in vitro as CMV antigen-specific.

This CDR3 is 12 amino acids long. Per the germline V gene, CDR1 is MNHEY and CDR2 is SMNVEV (reference sequence). V lost 2 bases and J lost 9, with 8 bases in between. Material: PBMCs. The chain has TRBV27 and TRBJ2-1; D is perhaps TRBD2 (6 bases). This receptor was obtained from a woman aged 55-70 years in good health and CMV-seropositive. The CDR3 region is CASSLVGGEQFF. In DNA, the CDR3 is TGTGCCAGCAGTTTAGTGGGGGGTGAGCAGTTCTTC.